This T cell receptor beta chain was recorded in a study of T cell repertoires in cytomegalovirus infection. In the study overall: Recently described HLA-C-restricted plus well-studied HLA-B-restricted CMV epitopes were used. It can be stated that public TCR beta signatures indicated CMV infection as well as a matching HLA type.

Trimming took off 3 bases at V and 7 bases at J, with 13 bases between the two ends. Germline CDR1 reads ENHRY; CDR2 reads SYGVKD. The length of the CDR3 is 14 residues. Details on this clonotype: Its antigen remains unidentified.

Notes on the study in general: Identification of carriers of CMV plus the relevant HLA was performed using cumulative public TCR beta family frequency. CMV-specific TCR beta clonotypes restricted by HLA-C were the ones dominating the ex vivo response.

TCRdb reprocessed the reads via MiXCR and lists one record per CDR3 protein. This sample carries 900,000 to 950,000 distinct CDR3 sequences, about 33% of them seen once, and the ten largest clones take roughly an eighth. The sample here was cultured CD8+ T cells from PBMCs, taken from culture after CMV antigen stimulation. The clonotype was recovered from a human donor in good health (CMV status not recorded). Some clones in this sample may be carry-over from other donors' samples. V is TRBV10-3 and J is TRBJ2-1, with D tentatively TRBD2 (6 bases). In DNA, the CDR3 is TGTGCCATCAGTGAAGAACTAGCACTGAATGAGCAGTTCTTC. Translation gives CAISEELALNEQFF.